One and the same sample provided the 18 T cell receptor beta chains below, sequenced in a study of neurological immune-mediated disorders. Using its own MiXCR run on the 5' RACE reads, TCRdb lists one record per CDR3 protein. This sample yields about 25,000 distinct CDR3 sequences, of which 13% are seen a single time; roughly 16% belongs to the top ten. The sample consisted of PBMCs. Receptors originate from a woman between 35 and 50 years old with HTLV-1-associated myelopathy (HAM/TSP).

The chain recombines TRBV19 with TRBJ2-3; D may be TRBD1 (6 bases). V lost 0 bases to trimming and J lost 11 bases, with 12 bases between them. This CDR3 has 13 residues. CDR1 and CDR2 from the germline V gene are LNHDA and SQIVND (reference sequence). The CDR3 coding sequence is TGTGCCAGTAGTATAGAATTAGTGGGACAGCAGTATTTT. This gives the protein CASSIELVGQQYF.

This clonotype was detected many times. This chain joins TRBV24-1 and TRBJ1-3; D remains unclear. The V end was cut by 6 bases, the J end by 3 bases, with 8 bases between. The CDR3 spans 13 residues. CDR1 and CDR2 from the germline V gene are KGHDR and SFDVKD. The CDR3 sequence: CATSPDIGNTIYF. The CDR3 coding sequence is TGTGCCACCAGTCCGGATATTGGAAACACCATATATTTT.

In this sample, this clonotype turned up many times. The V call is TRBV7-9, the J call TRBJ2-2, with D possibly being TRBD1 (5 bases). CDR3 size: 14 residues. CDR1 is SEHNR, CDR2 FQNEAQ, per germline (reference sequence). Trimming took 3 bases from V and 6 from J, leaving 11 bases between them. Here the CDR3 DNA reads TGTGCCAGCAGCTTTGTGAAAGGGGCCGGGGAGCTGTTTTTT. Encoded protein: CASSFVKGAGELFF.

In its sample, this clonotype was seen many times. The chain links TRBV7-2 to TRBJ1-4, with D perhaps TRBD1 (6 bases). CDR3 size: 14 residues. Germline V gene sequence: CDR1 SGHTA, CDR2 FQGNSA. Trimming shortened V by 3 bases and J by 7 bases, and 12 bases separated the two germline ends. In DNA form, the CDR3 reads TGTGCCAGCAGCTTCAGGGGATTTAGTGAAAAACTGTTTTTT. Residues: CASSFRGFSEKLFF.

This clonotype was recorded many times. CDR3 coding DNA: TGCGCCAGCAGCCAGGGGGGGACTAGGTCCTACAATGAGCAGTTCTTC. Amino acids: CASSQGGTRSYNEQFF. This chain connects TRBV4-1 to TRBJ2-1, with 8 bases aligning to TRBD2. With 3 bases clipped from V and 1 base from J, the junction kept 5 bases outside the gene matches. CDR3 length: 16 amino acids. In germline, CDR1 is MGHRA, CDR2 YSYEKL.

This clonotype was observed at least ten times. This chain uses TRBV20-1 with TRBJ2-1; D is perhaps TRBD1 or TRBD2 (7 bases each). The V gene's germline CDR1 is DFQATT and CDR2 SNEGSKA (reference sequence). The CDR3 spans 17 residues. V lost 0 bases to trimming and J lost 6 bases, with 21 bases between them. In DNA, the CDR3 is TGCAGTGCTAGAGATAGAATAAGACAGGGAGGGGGCAATGAGCAGTTCTTC. Translated: CSARDRIRQGGGNEQFF.

CDR3 in amino acids: CASSLTGGEVGEQFF. CDR3 nucleotide sequence: TGTGCCAGCTCACTAACAGGGGGCGAGGTGGGTGAGCAGTTCTTC. The chain recombines TRBV18 with TRBJ2-1, with TRBD1 matching over 9 bases. The germline gives CDR1 KGHSH, CDR2 LQKENI. V shed 4 bases, J shed 9 bases, and the junction held 10 bases outside the gene matches. This CDR3 is 15 amino acids long.

In regard to this clonotype: One end of the junction fails to match germline, which may point to a read error. The J gene is TRBJ2-7, the V gene TRBV5-1; D uncertain. The J call is in doubt because the DNA end fits TRBJ2-1 better. The CDR3 length is 12 residues. The germline gives CDR1 SGHRS, CDR2 YFSETQ. For the CDR3, the DNA is TGCGCCAACAGCTTGGGGTCCCACGAGCAGTTCTTC. This gives the protein CANSLGSHEQFF.

Comments on this clonotype: It is unclear where the CDR3 begins or ends on the DNA, so no DNA is shown, and the CDR3 is as TCRdb lists it. The rearrangement uses TRBV7-6 and TRBJ2-5; TRBD1 is the table's D call and was not checked against the DNA. The CDR3 region is 21 residues in length, termini included. Germline CDR1 is SGHVS and CDR2 is FNYEAQ. CDR3 in amino acids: CASSFYICSARDRDSQETQYF.

This clonotype has ten or more counts. The V call is TRBV7-9, the J call TRBJ1-2, with a tentative D call TRBD1 (6 bases). This CDR3 contains 15 residues. In germline, CDR1 is SEHNR, CDR2 FQNEAQ (reference sequence). Trimming took off 4 bases at V and 1 base at J, with 13 bases between the two ends. CDR3 region: CASSSTRTDNYGYTF. The CDR3, as DNA: TGTGCCAGCAGCTCTACCCGGACAGATAACTATGGCTACACCTTC.

The chain employs TRBV9 and TRBJ2-1; TRBD1 aligns across 8 bases. The CDR3 extends over 14 amino acids. Per the germline V gene, CDR1 is SGDLS and CDR2 is YYNGEE. After removal of 6 bases from V and 8 bases from J, the junction contained 10 bases not matched to a gene. CDR3 sequence (DNA): TGTGCCAGCACCACAGGGGGACCCGACTATGAGCAGTTCTTC. It encodes CASTTGGPDYEQFF.

This clonotype was found a few times. At one end, the junction sequence differs from germline, possibly due to a read error. The chain employs TRBV7-2 and TRBJ2-3; no clear D gene. This CDR3 has 13 residues. The V gene's germline CDR1 is SGHTA and CDR2 FQGNSA. The CDR3 spells CAGSLGSTDTQYF. The DNA for the CDR3 is TGTGCCGGCAGCTTAGGCAGCACGGATACGCAGTATTTT.

The table lists this clonotype with many counts. The genes are TRBV12-3 or TRBV12-4 and TRBJ1-2, with D possibly TRBD1 on 6 matching bases. Trimming pared 4 bases from V and 4 bases from J, leaving 13 bases between. CDR3 size: 14 residues. The CDR3 region is CASSSQGYVYGYTF. In DNA form, the CDR3 reads TGTGCCAGCAGTTCCCAGGGGTACGTCTATGGCTACACCTTC.

This clonotype appeared many times. The J gene is TRBJ1-5, the V gene TRBV7-2, with D possibly TRBD1 on 6 matching bases. V lost 5 bases and J 0 bases, leaving 8 bases between the germline ends. This CDR3 region has 14 residues. The germline V gene has CDR1 SGHTA and CDR2 FQGNSA. The CDR3 sequence is CASSRTVSNQPQHF. The DNA for the CDR3 is TGTGCCAGCAGCCGGACAGTTAGCAATCAGCCCCAGCATTTT.

The rearrangement links TRBV24-1 to TRBJ2-3; 7 bases are shared with TRBD2. Unmatched junction bases numbered 7, after V lost 4 bases and J lost 1 base. The CDR3 has 16 residues. CDR1 is KGHDR, CDR2 SFDVKD, per germline. The CDR3: CATSDPLADRTDTQYF. CDR3 nucleotide sequence: TGTGCCACCAGTGACCCTCTAGCGGACCGCACAGATACGCAGTATTTT.

By its share, this clonotype is medium-sized. V is TRBV20-1 and J is TRBJ1-5, with no clear D. Trimming removed 5 bases from V and 5 bases from J, with 13 bases in between. CDR3 length equals 13 residues. CDR1 DFQATT and CDR2 SNEGSKA come from the germline V gene (reference sequence). As DNA, the CDR3 is TGCAGTGCTGGGGAGCCAGGCCATCAGCCCCAGCATTTT. It encodes CSAGEPGHQPQHF.

At least ten counts were recorded for this clonotype. V gene TRBV3-1 combines with J gene TRBJ2-3; 9 positions match TRBD2. V gave up 0 bases and J gave up 5 bases; unmatched junction bases: 6. CDR1 is LGHDT, CDR2 YNNKEL, per germline (reference sequence). The CDR3 sequence is 16 residues long. CDR3 in DNA: TGTGCCAGCAGCCAAGATCTTTCTAGCGGGGTAGATACGCAGTATTTT. It codes for CASSQDLSSGVDTQYF.

This clonotype showed up many times. The chain links TRBV7-8 to TRBJ2-3; D not certain. Per the germline V gene, CDR1 is SGHVS and CDR2 is FQNEAQ. The CDR3 runs 13 residues. Trimming removed 2 bases from V and 2 bases from J, with 5 bases in between. CDR3 sequence (DNA): TGTGCCAGCAGCTTAATCCTCACAGATACGCAGTATTTT. It translates to CASSLILTDTQYF.